This TCR beta chain was recovered during a study of cytomegalovirus exposure and HLA in healthy donors. The germline gives CDR1 MNHEY, CDR2 SVGAGI. The CDR3 loop spans 13 amino acids. Trimming cost V 2 bases and J 12 bases; bases outside gene matches: 4. With 60 Vbeta and 13 Jbeta primers, the PCR was carried out. Data came from immunoSEQ multiplex PCR; TCRdb stores just in-frame clones and leaves some out. The table shows 150,000 to 200,000 clones, with 68% occurring only once. This sequence was found in a woman under 30 in good health and CMV-seropositive. The rearrangement uses TRBV6-5 and TRBJ2-7, with 13 bases that match TRBD2. Sample: PBMCs. The CDR3 loop reads CASSYTSGRAPYF. CDR3 coding DNA: TGTGCCAGCAGTTACACTAGCGGGAGGGCCCCGTACTTC.